This T cell receptor (beta chain) was recorded in a study of spatial heterogeneity in lung cancer. Study-wide background: Combinations of a unique TCR and a UMI were tallied in raw reads, and on average each appeared more than ten times. Findings and limits, study-wide: Counts that tracked tumor mutation counts were those of expanded intratumoral alpha and beta TCRs. Ubiquitous nonsynonymous mutations were tracked by counts of ubiquitous expanded TCRs, and regional ones by counts of regional expanded TCRs.

Single TCR cDNA molecules each had their own unique molecular identifier. TCRdb passed the 5' RACE reads through MiXCR, listing each CDR3 protein once. The sample includes some 96,000 distinct CDR3 sequences, nearly 4.5% of them seen just once. This clonotype was recorded at least ten times. Its specificity is unknown. The germline V and J ends were trimmed by 4 bases and 5 bases, with 11 bases remaining between them. Germline lookup yields CDR1 MDHEN and CDR2 SYDVKM. The CDR3 is 13 amino acids. As for time point: sample taken at primary tumor resection. The chain carries TRBV28 and TRBJ1-1; a weak D match, TRBD1 (6 bases). The receptor was isolated from a male donor with early-stage non-small cell lung cancer. Here the sequenced sample was lung tumor tissue, taken at surgery. The CDR3 here is CASSSRGSTEAFF. As DNA, the CDR3 is TGTGCCAGCAGTTCCAGGGGTTCGACTGAAGCTTTCTTT.